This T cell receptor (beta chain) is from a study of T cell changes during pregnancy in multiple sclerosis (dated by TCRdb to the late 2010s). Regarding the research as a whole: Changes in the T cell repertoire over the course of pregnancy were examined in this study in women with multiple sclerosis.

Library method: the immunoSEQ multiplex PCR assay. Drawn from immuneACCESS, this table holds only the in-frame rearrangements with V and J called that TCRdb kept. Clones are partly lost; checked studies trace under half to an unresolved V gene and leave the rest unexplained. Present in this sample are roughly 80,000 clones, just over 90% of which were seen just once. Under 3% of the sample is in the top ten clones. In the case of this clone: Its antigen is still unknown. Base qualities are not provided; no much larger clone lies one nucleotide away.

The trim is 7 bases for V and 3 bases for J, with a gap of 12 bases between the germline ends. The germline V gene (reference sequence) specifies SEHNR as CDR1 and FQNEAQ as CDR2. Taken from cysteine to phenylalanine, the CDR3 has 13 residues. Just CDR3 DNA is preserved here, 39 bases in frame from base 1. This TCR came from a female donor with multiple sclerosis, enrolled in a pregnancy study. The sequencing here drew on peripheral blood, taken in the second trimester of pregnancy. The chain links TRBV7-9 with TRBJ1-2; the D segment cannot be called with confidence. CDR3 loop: CASTPNSDYGYTF. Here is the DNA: TGTGCCAGCACGCCAAATAGCGACTATGGCTACACCTTC.